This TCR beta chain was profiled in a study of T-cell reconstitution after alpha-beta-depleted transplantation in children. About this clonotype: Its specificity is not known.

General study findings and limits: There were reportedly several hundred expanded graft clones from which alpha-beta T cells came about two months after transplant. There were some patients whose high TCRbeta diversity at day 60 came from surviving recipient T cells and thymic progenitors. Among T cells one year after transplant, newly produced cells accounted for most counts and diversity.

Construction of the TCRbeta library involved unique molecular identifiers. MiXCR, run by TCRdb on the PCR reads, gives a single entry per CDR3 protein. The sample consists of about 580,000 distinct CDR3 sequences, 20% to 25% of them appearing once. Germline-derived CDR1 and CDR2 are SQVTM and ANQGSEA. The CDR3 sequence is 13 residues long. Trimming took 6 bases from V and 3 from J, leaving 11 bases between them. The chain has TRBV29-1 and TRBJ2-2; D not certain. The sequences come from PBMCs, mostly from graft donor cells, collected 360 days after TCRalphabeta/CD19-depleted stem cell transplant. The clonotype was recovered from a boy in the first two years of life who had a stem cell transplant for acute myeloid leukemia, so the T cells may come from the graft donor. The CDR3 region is CSVGHLDTGELFF. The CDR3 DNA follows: TGCAGCGTGGGCCATTTGGACACCGGGGAGCTGTTTTTT.